The clone carrying this T cell receptor beta chain was counted only a few times. What it binds is not known. MiXCR, run by TCRdb on the 5' RACE reads, gives a single entry per CDR3 protein. Among about 450,000 distinct CDR3 sequences, more than 20% were seen once, and the ten largest hold under 15%. This record comes from a study of T-cell memory formation after mild COVID-19. The CDR3 is 14 residues long. After removal of 4 bases from V and 9 bases from J, the junction contained 6 bases not matched to a gene. Germline V CDR1 and CDR2: SEHNR, FQNEAQ (reference sequence). Study-wide results and caveats: That cross-reactive memory joined was suggested by some responding clones appearing in pre-infection memory. From day 15 to 85, contracting clones were balanced between CD4 and CD8, whereas later expanders leaned toward CD4+.

Input material: PBMCs or a T cell subset sorted from them (not recorded which). The origin of this receptor is an adult woman who had mild COVID-19 (a few samples of this study predate the infection). Cell type and time point are not known. The J gene is TRBJ2-1, the V gene TRBV7-9, with 10 bases matching TRBD2. The CDR3 DNA sequence: TGTGCCAGCAGCTCCCCCGGACTAGCGGCTGAGCAGTTCTTC. This sequence encodes CASSSPGLAAEQFF.